The rows below give T cell receptor beta chains drawn from one sample of a study of graft-versus-host responses after intestinal transplantation. Some clones are missing from TCRdb's copy, which holds only in-frame ones; the method was immunoSEQ multiplex PCR. Of around 90,000 clones in the sample, 94% are singletons; the top ten hold over 0.15%. These receptors are not linked to any known antigen. The sequences come from unstimulated CD4+ T cells sorted from spleen or lymph node cells, collected before transplant. These receptors were collected from a human donor who was the organ donor for an intestinal transplant. Both conserved end residues are part of each CDR3. D genes are given only for firm matches. Size is omitted from some rows. Given values are once, few, many or a class for expanded clones.

J gene: TRBJ2-7; D gene: .; clone size: few; V gene: TRBV5-4; CDR3 DNA: TGTGCCAGCAGCTTGCGGGGGGCCTGGGAAGAGCAGTACTTC; CDR3 protein: CASSLRGAWEEQYF
J gene: TRBJ2-1; D gene: .; clone size: .; V gene: TRBV2; CDR3 DNA: TGTGCCAGCAGTGAAGTTAGAGGTTACAATGAGCAGTTCTTC; CDR3 protein: CASSEVRGYNEQFF
J gene: TRBJ2-7; D gene: TRBD1; clone size: .; V gene: TRBV2; CDR3 DNA: TGTGCCAGCAGAGGAGACAGGGTAGTCGAGCAGTACTTC; CDR3 protein: CASRGDRVVEQYF
J gene: TRBJ2-3; D gene: TRBD2; clone size: .; V gene: TRBV5-1; CDR3 DNA: TGCGCCAGCAGCAATGCCCCAGCGGGGACAGATACGCAGTATTTT; CDR3 protein: CASSNAPAGTDTQYF
J gene: TRBJ1-1; D gene: .; clone size: .; V gene: TRBV7-9; CDR3 DNA: TGTGCCAGCAGCTTCCCGAACACTGAAGCTTTCTTT; CDR3 protein: CASSFPNTEAFF
J gene: TRBJ2-3; D gene: TRBD1; clone size: .; V gene: TRBV7-2; CDR3 DNA: TGTGCCAGCAGCCCGGACAGGGGAGATACGCAGTATTTT; CDR3 protein: CASSPDRGDTQYF
J gene: TRBJ1-2; D gene: .; clone size: .; V gene: TRBV20-1; CDR3 DNA: TGCAGTGCTAGTTCTCACTATGGCTACACCTTC; CDR3 protein: CSASSHYGYTF
J gene: TRBJ1-1; D gene: .; clone size: .; V gene: TRBV5-1; CDR3 DNA: TGCGCCAGCAGCTTGCGGGGGGCGGGCGCTGAAGCTTTCTTT; CDR3 protein: CASSLRGAGAEAFF
J gene: TRBJ1-4; D gene: TRBD1; clone size: .; V gene: TRBV5-1; CDR3 DNA: TGCGCCAGCAGCAATGACAGGGCCGAGGGTGAAAAACTGTTTTTT; CDR3 protein: CASSNDRAEGEKLFF
J gene: TRBJ2-3; D gene: TRBD1; clone size: .; V gene: TRBV5-1; CDR3 DNA: TGCGCCAGTTCGGGACAGATAGATAGCACAGATACGCAGTATTTT; CDR3 protein: CASSGQIDSTDTQYF
J gene: TRBJ2-5; D gene: TRBD1; clone size: .; V gene: TRBV7-8; CDR3 DNA: TGTGCCAGCAGCCTGACAGGGGTCGTGTACCAAGAGACCCAGTACTTC; CDR3 protein: CASSLTGVVYQETQYF
J gene: TRBJ1-5; D gene: .; clone size: .; V gene: TRBV2; CDR3 DNA: TGTGCCAGCGGAGCCTTAGTCGGGCCCCAGCATTTT; CDR3 protein: CASGALVGPQHF
J gene: TRBJ2-1; D gene: TRBD1; clone size: .; V gene: TRBV9; CDR3 DNA: TGTGCCAGCAGCGTAGGACAGGGGCTTTACAATGAGCAGTTCTTC; CDR3 protein: CASSVGQGLYNEQFF
J gene: TRBJ2-5; D gene: TRBD1; clone size: .; V gene: TRBV11-1; CDR3 DNA: TGTGCCAGCAGCTTCGGGACAGCGAAGGGGGAGACCCAGTACTTC; CDR3 protein: CASSFGTAKGETQYF
J gene: TRBJ2-3; D gene: TRBD1; clone size: .; V gene: TRBV15; CDR3 DNA: TGTGCCACCAGCAAACGACCGAAAACAGGGGCCTTCAGCACAGATACGCAGTATTTT; CDR3 protein: CATSKRPKTGAFSTDTQYF
J gene: TRBJ2-2; D gene: .; clone size: .; V gene: TRBV11-3; CDR3 DNA: TGTGCCAGCAGCGGCAGGGGACGTGGCGGGGAGCTGTTTTTT; CDR3 protein: CASSGRGRGGELFF
J gene: TRBJ1-1; D gene: .; clone size: .; V gene: TRBV5-1; CDR3 DNA: TGCGCCAGCAGCTTGGATGTACCGGGGTCGGCTGAAGCTTTCTTT; CDR3 protein: CASSLDVPGSAEAFF
J gene: TRBJ1-1; D gene: TRBD1; clone size: .; V gene: TRBV7-6; CDR3 DNA: TGTGCCAGCAGCGAAGACAGGGGTGAAGCTTTCTTT; CDR3 protein: CASSEDRGEAFF
J gene: TRBJ1-5; D gene: .; clone size: .; V gene: TRBV2; CDR3 DNA: TGTGCCAGCAGGGACCCCAATCAGCCCCAGCATTTT; CDR3 protein: CASRDPNQPQHF
J gene: TRBJ1-3; D gene: .; clone size: .; V gene: TRBV7-9; CDR3 DNA: TGTGCCAGCAGCCAATCCGTTGGTCCGGGGGTGTACTCTGGAAACACCATATATTTT; CDR3 protein: CASSQSVGPGVYSGNTIYF
J gene: TRBJ1-5; D gene: .; clone size: .; V gene: TRBV7-6; CDR3 DNA: TGTGCCAGCAGCTTTCTCGGGACGGATCAGCCCCAGCATTTT; CDR3 protein: CASSFLGTDQPQHF
J gene: TRBJ2-2; D gene: .; clone size: once; V gene: TRBV19; CDR3 DNA: TGTGCCGCCCAGGCGCAGGGGAACACCGGGGAGCTGTTTTTT; CDR3 protein: CAAQAQGNTGELFF
J gene: TRBJ2-1; D gene: TRBD2; clone size: .; V gene: TRBV5-4; CDR3 DNA: TGTGCCAGCAGCTTAAGTCGGGGGGTTGATGAGCAGTTCTTC; CDR3 protein: CASSLSRGVDEQFF
J gene: TRBJ2-5; D gene: TRBD2; clone size: .; V gene: TRBV4-1; CDR3 DNA: TGCGCCAGCAGCCAGGGTCTAGCGGCTCAAGAGACCCAGTACTTC; CDR3 protein: CASSQGLAAQETQYF
J gene: TRBJ1-5; D gene: TRBD1; clone size: .; V gene: TRBV19; CDR3 DNA: TGTGCCAGTAGTACTCAGGGGGGCAATCAGCCCCAGCATTTT; CDR3 protein: CASSTQGGNQPQHF
J gene: TRBJ2-2; D gene: .; clone size: .; V gene: TRBV11-1; CDR3 DNA: TGTGCCAGCAGCCCCGACACTGTCCCCGGGGAGCTGTTTTTT; CDR3 protein: CASSPDTVPGELFF
J gene: TRBJ2-1; D gene: TRBD2; clone size: .; V gene: TRBV10-3; CDR3 DNA: TGTGCCATCAGTGATCGCGGGGGGGCGAGGGATGAGCAGTTCTTC; CDR3 protein: CAISDRGGARDEQFF
J gene: TRBJ2-5; D gene: TRBD2; clone size: .; V gene: TRBV7-2; CDR3 DNA: TGTGCCAGCAGCTTAAGTCTAGCGGGGTGGGGTGGGGAGACCCAGTACTTC; CDR3 protein: CASSLSLAGWGGETQYF
J gene: TRBJ1-6; D gene: .; clone size: .; V gene: TRBV5-5; CDR3 DNA: TGTGCCAGCAGCTTGCTCGCCAGTGGCAATTCACCCCTCCACTTT; CDR3 protein: CASSLLASGNSPLHF
J gene: TRBJ1-2; D gene: TRBD1; clone size: .; V gene: TRBV28; CDR3 DNA: TGTGCCAGCAGCCAAGGGGACAGGGAGTACTATGGCTACACCTTC; CDR3 protein: CASSQGDREYYGYTF
J gene: TRBJ1-2; D gene: TRBD1; clone size: once; V gene: TRBV5-6; CDR3 DNA: TGTGCCAGCAGCTTGGAAGGACAGGAATATTACTATGGCTACACCTTC; CDR3 protein: CASSLEGQEYYYGYTF
J gene: TRBJ2-1; D gene: TRBD2; clone size: once; V gene: TRBV5-1; CDR3 DNA: TGCGCCAGCAGCTTATTAATGACTAGCGCGGGGTACAATGAGCAGTTCTTC; CDR3 protein: CASSLLMTSAGYNEQFF
J gene: TRBJ2-7; D gene: .; clone size: .; V gene: TRBV27; CDR3 DNA: TGTGCCAGCAGCCTTACTAGTCATAGCTCCTACGAGCAGTACTTC; CDR3 protein: CASSLTSHSSYEQYF
J gene: TRBJ2-3; D gene: TRBD2; clone size: .; V gene: TRBV5-1; CDR3 DNA: TGCGCCAGCAGCTTAAGCGGGGGGCCAGGAGATACGCAGTATTTT; CDR3 protein: CASSLSGGPGDTQYF
J gene: TRBJ2-7; D gene: .; clone size: .; V gene: TRBV2; CDR3 DNA: TGTGCCAGCAGTGTTTCAGGGCTTACTCTGTCCGAGCAGTACTTC; CDR3 protein: CASSVSGLTLSEQYF
J gene: TRBJ1-4; D gene: .; clone size: .; V gene: TRBV19; CDR3 DNA: TGTGCCAGTAGGCCCTGGGGGGCAACTAATGAAAAACTGTTTTTT; CDR3 protein: CASRPWGATNEKLFF
J gene: TRBJ2-1; D gene: TRBD2; clone size: .; V gene: TRBV27; CDR3 DNA: TGTGCCAGCAGCTCCACGGGGGGTTACAATGAGCAGTTCTTC; CDR3 protein: CASSSTGGYNEQFF
J gene: TRBJ1-3; D gene: TRBD1; clone size: .; V gene: TRBV28; CDR3 DNA: TGTGCCAGCAGTTCCCAGGGGGCGGGTGGAAACACCATATATTTT; CDR3 protein: CASSSQGAGGNTIYF
J gene: TRBJ1-2; D gene: .; clone size: .; V gene: TRBV27; CDR3 DNA: TGTGCCAGCAGTTTCGGACGAGGCTATGGCTACACCTTC; CDR3 protein: CASSFGRGYGYTF
J gene: TRBJ2-7; D gene: TRBD2; clone size: .; V gene: TRBV27; CDR3 DNA: TGTGCCAGCAGTTTATCGGTGGGACTAGCAACGTCTGGCGAGCAGTACTTC; CDR3 protein: CASSLSVGLATSGEQYF
J gene: TRBJ2-7; D gene: TRBD1; clone size: .; V gene: TRBV5-1; CDR3 DNA: TGCGCCAGCAGCCAGACAGGGGACCGGAGCCACGAGCAGTACTTC; CDR3 protein: CASSQTGDRSHEQYF